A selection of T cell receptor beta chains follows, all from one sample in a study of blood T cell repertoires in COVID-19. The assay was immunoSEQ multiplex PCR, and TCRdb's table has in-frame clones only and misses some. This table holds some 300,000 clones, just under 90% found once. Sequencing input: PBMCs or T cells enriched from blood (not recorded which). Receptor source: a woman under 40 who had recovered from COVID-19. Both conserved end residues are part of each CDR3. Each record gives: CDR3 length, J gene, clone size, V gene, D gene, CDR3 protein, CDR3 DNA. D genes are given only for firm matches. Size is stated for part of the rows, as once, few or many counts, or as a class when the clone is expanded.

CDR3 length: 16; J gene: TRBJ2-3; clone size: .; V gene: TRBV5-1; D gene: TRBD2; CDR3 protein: CASSLLAGLYTDTQYF; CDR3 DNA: TGCGCCAGCAGCTTACTAGCGGGATTATACACAGATACGCAGTATTTT
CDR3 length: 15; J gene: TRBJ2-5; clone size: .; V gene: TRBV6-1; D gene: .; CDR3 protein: CASSELIDIQETQYF; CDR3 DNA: TGTGCCAGCAGTGAGTTAATAGATATTCAAGAGACCCAGTACTTC
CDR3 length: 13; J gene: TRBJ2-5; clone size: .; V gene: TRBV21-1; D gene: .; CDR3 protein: CATPPGQKETQYF; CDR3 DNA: TGTGCCACTCCACCGGGACAGAAAGAGACCCAGTACTTC
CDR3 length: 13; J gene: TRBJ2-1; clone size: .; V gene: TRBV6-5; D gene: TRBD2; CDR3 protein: CASSTLALADKFF; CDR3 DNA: TGTGCCAGCAGTACCCTTGCGCTAGCGGATAAGTTCTTC
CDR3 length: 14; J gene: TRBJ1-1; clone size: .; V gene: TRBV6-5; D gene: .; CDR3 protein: CASSQSTLNTEAFF; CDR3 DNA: TGTGCCAGCAGTCAGTCGACACTGAACACTGAAGCTTTCTTT
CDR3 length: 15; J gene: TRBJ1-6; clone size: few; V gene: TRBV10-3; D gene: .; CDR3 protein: CAISEWGEIGSPLHF; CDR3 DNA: TGTGCCATCAGTGAGTGGGGAGAGATAGGATCACCCCTCCACTTT
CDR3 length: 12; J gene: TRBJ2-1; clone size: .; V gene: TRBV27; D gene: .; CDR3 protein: CASSSSTPEQFF; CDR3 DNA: TGTGCCAGCAGTTCCTCTACGCCTGAGCAGTTCTTC
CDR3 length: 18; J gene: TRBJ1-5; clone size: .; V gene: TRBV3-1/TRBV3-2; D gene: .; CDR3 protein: CASSQDSGTDPSNQPQHF; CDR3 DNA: TGTGCCAGCAGCCAAGACTCAGGGACTGATCCTAGCAATCAGCCCCAGCATTTT
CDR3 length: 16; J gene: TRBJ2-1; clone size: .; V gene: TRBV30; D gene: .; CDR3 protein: CAWSAPGLKSYNEQFF; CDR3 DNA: TGTGCCTGGAGTGCCCCCGGTCTGAAGTCCTACAATGAGCAGTTCTTC
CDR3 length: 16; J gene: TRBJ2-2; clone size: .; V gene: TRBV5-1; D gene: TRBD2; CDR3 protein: CASSLQTSGYTGELFF; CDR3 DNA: TGCGCCAGCAGCTTACAGACTAGCGGGTACACCGGGGAGCTGTTTTTT
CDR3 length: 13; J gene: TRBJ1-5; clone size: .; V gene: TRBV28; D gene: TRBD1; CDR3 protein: CASSFAGGQPQHF; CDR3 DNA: TGTGCCAGCAGTTTTGCAGGGGGGCAGCCCCAGCATTTT
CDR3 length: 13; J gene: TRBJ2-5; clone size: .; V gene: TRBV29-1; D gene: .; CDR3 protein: CSVASSGQETQYF; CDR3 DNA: TGCAGCGTTGCTTCATCCGGCCAAGAGACCCAGTACTTC
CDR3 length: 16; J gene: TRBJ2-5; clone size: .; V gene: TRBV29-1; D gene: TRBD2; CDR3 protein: CSVEFRREGPRETQYF; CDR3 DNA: TGCAGCGTTGAGTTTCGGCGGGAGGGCCCAAGAGAGACCCAGTACTTC
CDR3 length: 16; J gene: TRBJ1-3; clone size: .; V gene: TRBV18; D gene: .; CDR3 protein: CASSPGQASLGNTIYF; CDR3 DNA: TGTGCCAGCTCACCGGGTCAGGCTTCTCTGGGAAACACCATATATTTT
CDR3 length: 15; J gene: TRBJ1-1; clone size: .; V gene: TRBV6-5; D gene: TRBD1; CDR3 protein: CASSYQRGPNTEAFF; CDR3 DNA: TGTGCCAGCAGTTACCAAAGGGGGCCCAACACTGAAGCTTTCTTT
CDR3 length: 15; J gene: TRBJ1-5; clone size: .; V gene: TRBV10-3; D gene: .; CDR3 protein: CAISEQAEWNQPQHF; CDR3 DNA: TGTGCCATCAGTGAGCAGGCTGAATGGAATCAGCCCCAGCATTTT
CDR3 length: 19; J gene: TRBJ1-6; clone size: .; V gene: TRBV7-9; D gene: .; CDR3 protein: CASSPTKRQVWSYNSPLHF; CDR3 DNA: TGTGCCAGCAGCCCAACCAAACGACAGGTTTGGTCCTATAATTCACCCCTCCACTTT
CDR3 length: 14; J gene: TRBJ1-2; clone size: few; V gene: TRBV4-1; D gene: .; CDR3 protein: CASSRKTVFDGYTF; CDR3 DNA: TGCGCCAGCAGCCGGAAAACAGTATTCGATGGCTACACCTTC
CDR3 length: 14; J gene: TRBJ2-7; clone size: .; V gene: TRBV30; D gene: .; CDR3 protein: CAWSYGVTSYEQYF; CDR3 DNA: TGTGCCTGGTCCTACGGTGTCACCTCCTACGAGCAGTACTTC
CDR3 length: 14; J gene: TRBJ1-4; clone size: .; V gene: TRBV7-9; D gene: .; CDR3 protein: CASSLARSYEKLFF; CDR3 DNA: TGTGCCAGCAGCTTAGCGCGTTCGTATGAAAAACTGTTTTTT
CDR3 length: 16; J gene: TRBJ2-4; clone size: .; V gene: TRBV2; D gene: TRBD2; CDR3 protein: CASSGLAGVGGNIQYF; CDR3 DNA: TGTGCCAGCAGTGGACTAGCGGGAGTGGGTGGAAACATTCAGTACTTC
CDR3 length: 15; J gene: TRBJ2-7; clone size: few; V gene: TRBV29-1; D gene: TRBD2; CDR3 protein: CSVEDASGTTYEQYF; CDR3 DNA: TGCAGCGTTGAGGATGCTAGCGGGACGACCTACGAGCAGTACTTC
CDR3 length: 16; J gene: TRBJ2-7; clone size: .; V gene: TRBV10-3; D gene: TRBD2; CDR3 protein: CAIRSSLAGGPFEQYF; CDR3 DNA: TGTGCCATCCGGTCGTCCCTAGCGGGAGGGCCGTTCGAGCAGTACTTC
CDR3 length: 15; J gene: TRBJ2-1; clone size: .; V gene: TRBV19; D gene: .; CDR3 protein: CASSIGPGSYNEQFF; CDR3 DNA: TGTGCCAGTAGTATAGGCCCCGGGAGTTACAATGAGCAGTTCTTC
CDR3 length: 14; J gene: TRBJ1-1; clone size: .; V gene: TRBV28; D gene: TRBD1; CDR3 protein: CASSSGGPEPEAFF; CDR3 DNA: TGTGCCAGCAGTTCAGGGGGCCCGGAGCCTGAAGCTTTCTTT
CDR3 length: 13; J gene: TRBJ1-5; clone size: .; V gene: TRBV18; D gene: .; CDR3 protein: CASSATTDQPQHF; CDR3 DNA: TGTGCCAGCTCAGCGACGACAGATCAGCCCCAGCATTTT
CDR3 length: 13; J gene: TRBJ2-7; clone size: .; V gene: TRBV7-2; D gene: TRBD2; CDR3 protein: CASTHRGGYEQYF; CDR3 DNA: TGTGCCAGCACCCACCGGGGGGGCTACGAGCAGTACTTC
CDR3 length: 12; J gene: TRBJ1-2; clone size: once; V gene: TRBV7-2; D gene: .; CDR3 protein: CASSADTYGYTF; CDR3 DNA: TGTGCCAGCAGCGCTGACACCTATGGCTACACCTTC
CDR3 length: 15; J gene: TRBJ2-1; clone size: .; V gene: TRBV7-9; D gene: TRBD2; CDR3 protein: CASSLPSGGYNEQFF; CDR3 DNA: TGTGCCAGCAGCTTACCTAGCGGGGGGTACAATGAGCAGTTCTTC
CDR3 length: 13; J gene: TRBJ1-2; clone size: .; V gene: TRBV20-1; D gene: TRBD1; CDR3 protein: CSASDRDNYGYTF; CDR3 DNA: TGCAGTGCTAGTGACAGGGATAACTATGGCTACACCTTC
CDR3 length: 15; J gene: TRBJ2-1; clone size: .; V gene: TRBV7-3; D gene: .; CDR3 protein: CASRLHVSSYNEQFF; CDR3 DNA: TGTGCCAGCAGACTCCATGTAAGCTCCTACAATGAGCAGTTCTTC
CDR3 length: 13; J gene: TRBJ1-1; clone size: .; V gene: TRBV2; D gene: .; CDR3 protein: CASSPGVWSEAFF; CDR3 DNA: TGTGCCAGCAGTCCGGGGGTCTGGAGCGAAGCTTTCTTT
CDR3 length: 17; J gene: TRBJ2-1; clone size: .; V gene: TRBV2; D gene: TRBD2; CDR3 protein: CASSEKGLAGGLSEQFF; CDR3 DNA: TGTGCCAGCAGTGAAAAAGGACTAGCGGGAGGGCTGTCTGAGCAGTTCTTC
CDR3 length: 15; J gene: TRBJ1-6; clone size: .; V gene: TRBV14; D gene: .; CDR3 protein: CASSQGNRLNSPLHF; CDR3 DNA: TGTGCCAGCAGCCAGGGGAACAGGTTAAATTCACCCCTCCACTTT
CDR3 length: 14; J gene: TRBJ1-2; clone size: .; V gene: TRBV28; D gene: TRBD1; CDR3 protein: CASSSTGTGVGYTF; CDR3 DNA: TGTGCCAGCAGTTCCACCGGGACAGGGGTGGGCTACACCTTC
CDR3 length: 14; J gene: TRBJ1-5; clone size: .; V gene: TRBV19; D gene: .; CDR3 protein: CASANLRGNQPQHF; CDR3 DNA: TGTGCCAGTGCCAACCTCCGGGGCAATCAGCCCCAGCATTTT
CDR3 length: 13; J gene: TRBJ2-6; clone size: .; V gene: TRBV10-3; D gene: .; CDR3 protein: CAISYSGANVLTF; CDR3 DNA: TGTGCCATCTCCTACTCTGGGGCCAACGTCCTGACTTTC